These 27 T cell receptor beta chains share one sample of origin, sequenced in a study of blood T cell repertoires in COVID-19. Only in-frame clones appear in the TCRdb table, and some are missing; sequencing was by immunoSEQ multiplex PCR. The table lists around 220,000 clones, more than 80% of them singletons. Material for sequencing was peripheral blood. The origin of the receptors is a woman aged 80 or older with COVID-19, enrolled during active disease.

The chain has TRBV28 and TRBJ1-1, with 12 bases matching TRBD1. The V gene end was trimmed by 7 bases and the J gene end by 4 bases; junction bases not matched to a gene: 13. Germline loops: CDR1 MDHEN, CDR2 SYDVKM. This CDR3 contains 17 residues. CDR3 in amino acids: CASTFRDRGRGGTEAFF. The CDR3 coding sequence is TGTGCCAGCACCTTCCGGGACAGGGGGCGCGGCGGCACTGAAGCTTTCTTT.

The gene calls are TRBV21-1 and TRBJ2-2; the table's TRBD1 call for D was not verified on the DNA. TRBV21-1 is a known pseudogene. This CDR3 contains 18 residues. The CDR3 region is CASSKWTGIRFRTGELFF. The CDR3 DNA reads TGTGCCAGCAGCAAATGGACAGGGATTAGGTTCCGGACCGGGGAGCTGTTTTTT.

V is TRBV19 and J is TRBJ2-2; 12 bases are shared with TRBD1. This CDR3 contains 15 residues. Losses at the gene ends were 5 bases for V and 7 bases for J; bases not matched to a gene: 5. Germline V gives CDR1 LNHDA, CDR2 SQIVND (reference sequence). The CDR3 DNA reads as TGTGCCAGTAGTTCGGGACAGGGGGCCGACGGGGAGCTGTTTTTT. Translating gives CASSSGQGADGELFF.

In this sample, this clone turned up a few times. The CDR3 coding sequence is TGTGCCAGCAGTCTAGCGGGAGGGCCCAATGAGCAGTTCTTC. Amino acids: CASSLAGGPNEQFF. The J gene is TRBJ2-1, the V gene TRBV6-2 or TRBV6-3; 12 nucleotides match TRBD2. The CDR3 spans 14 residues. V lost 5 bases, J lost 6 bases, and 2 bases stayed unmatched. The germline CDR1 and CDR2 sequences are MNHEY and SVGEGT.

This clone was seen a single time. DNA of the CDR3: TGTGCCAGCAGCCCAGGCCTTAACACCGGGGAGCTGTTTTTT. This gives the protein CASSPGLNTGELFF. J is TRBJ2-2 and V is TRBV3-1 (or the pseudogene TRBV3-2); D remains ambiguous. The germline gives CDR1 LGHDT, CDR2 YNNKEL (reference sequence). Trimming removed 4 bases at V and 2 bases at J, with 8 bases between. The CDR3 is 14 amino acids.

The V call is TRBV7-8, the J call TRBJ2-7; D not resolved. The CDR3 runs 14 residues. Trimming shortened V by 5 bases and J by 6 bases, and 17 bases separated the two germline ends. In germline, CDR1 is SGHVS, CDR2 FQNEAQ. CDR3 sequence: CASSQSLIPSEQYF. CDR3 DNA: TGTGCCAGCAGCCAAAGCCTCATACCGTCCGAGCAGTACTTC.

This clone was observed a few times. V and J are TRBV6-5 and TRBJ1-1; no reliable D call. Germline-derived CDR1 and CDR2 are MNHEY and SVGAGI. The CDR3 has 12 amino acids. Trimming shortened V by 2 bases and J by 10 bases, and 11 bases separated the two germline ends. In nucleotides, the CDR3 is TGTGCCAGCAGTTACGGAGCGGCCGGAGCTTTCTTT. Protein sequence: CASSYGAAGAFF.

The chain couples TRBV6-1 to TRBJ2-7, with a weak D call TRBD2 (5 bases). Trimming shortened V by 2 bases and J by 3 bases, and 11 bases separated the two germline ends. This CDR3 has 14 residues. Germline CDR1 reads MNHNS; CDR2 reads SASEGT. CDR3 region: CASSESGFYYEQYF. The CDR3 nucleotides are TGTGCCAGCAGTGAATCGGGATTTTACTACGAGCAGTACTTC.

The chain uses TRBV4-1 and TRBJ1-2, with D perhaps matching TRBD1 (5 bases). Germline V gene data show CDR1 as MGHRA and CDR2 as YSYEKL. This CDR3 is built from 16 residues. The V and J ends lost 4 bases and 7 bases respectively, with 22 bases between them. CDR3 DNA sequence: TGCGCCAGCAGCCCCGCGGGGGGAGGTCAGGTTCGTGGCTACACCTTC. Translating gives CASSPAGGGQVRGYTF.

The V and J genes are TRBV6-5 and TRBJ1-1, with D perhaps matching TRBD1 (5 bases). V was clipped by 7 bases and J by 0 bases, with 9 bases between them. From germline, CDR1 is MNHEY and CDR2 SVGAGI. The CDR3 runs to 13 residues. This CDR3 reads CASTGALNTEAFF. CDR3 coding DNA: TGTGCCAGCACTGGGGCGTTGAACACTGAAGCTTTCTTT.

The chain links TRBV5-5 to TRBJ1-5; 8 nucleotides agree with TRBD1. CDR3 length: 15 residues. With 2 bases clipped from V and 5 bases from J, the junction kept 6 bases outside the gene matches. Per germline, CDR1 SGHKS and CDR2 YYEKEE (reference sequence). The CDR3 DNA is TGTGCCAGCAGCTTTGCAGGGGGCTACGATCAGCCCCAGCATTTT. Translation: CASSFAGGYDQPQHF. The full variable domain, completed using reference TRBV5-5 and TRBJ1-5, is DAGVTQSPTHLIKTRGQQVTLRCSPISGHKSVSWYQQVLGQGPQFIFQYYEKEERGRGNFPDRFSARQFPNYSSELNVNALLLGDSALYLCASSFAGGYDQPQHFGDGTRLSIL.

This clone was seen more than once but under ten times. V and J are TRBV7-8 and TRBJ1-1; 7 bases line up with TRBD1. The J segment lost 3 bases and the V segment lost 4 bases, leaving 5 bases of the junction unmatched. The CDR3 spans 14 residues. Looked up from germline, CDR1 is SGHVS and CDR2 is FQNEAQ. In nucleotides, the CDR3 is TGTGCCAGCAGCTGGAACAGGGGAGACACTGAAGCTTTCTTT. Translating it yields CASSWNRGDTEAFF.

The J gene is TRBJ2-3, the V gene TRBV6-5, with 12 nucleotides matching TRBD2. Germline trimming cut 6 bases from V and 5 bases from J; bases unmatched to any gene: 3. CDR3 length equals 14 residues. The germline V gene has CDR1 MNHEY and CDR2 SVGAGI. DNA of the CDR3: TGTGCCAGCAGGCCTAGCGGGGGGGGAGATACGCAGTATTTT. Translated: CASRPSGGGDTQYF.

The CDR3 here is CASSYSGTGRREQYF. Written as DNA, the CDR3 is TGTGCCAGCAGTTACTCAGGGACAGGGAGACGCGAGCAGTACTTC. V and J are TRBV6-5 and TRBJ2-7; 9 bases map to TRBD1. There are 15 residues in the CDR3. Germline CDR1 is MNHEY and CDR2 is SVGAGI. With 0 bases clipped from V and 6 bases from J, the junction kept 6 bases outside the gene matches.

The chain joins TRBV12-3 or TRBV12-4 to TRBJ1-2; tentative D call: TRBD1 (5 bases). V gave up 2 bases and J gave up 6 bases, with 7 bases separating them. CDR3 length: 12 residues. CDR3 sequence reads: CASSLRGDGYTF. The CDR3 DNA reads TGTGCCAGCAGTTTACGGGGGGATGGCTACACCTTC.

The chain has TRBV6-5 and TRBJ2-2; possible D gene TRBD2, 6 bases. The CDR3 extends over 15 amino acids. Germline V lookup: CDR1 MNHEY, CDR2 SVGAGI. V shed 6 bases and J shed 1 base, with 12 bases lying between them. The CDR3 DNA reads as TGTGCCAGCAGCCAGAGGGGACTGAACACCGGGGAGCTGTTTTTT. Its protein is CASSQRGLNTGELFF.

The J gene is TRBJ2-3, the V gene TRBV5-1, with a possible D match to TRBD1 (6 bases). V lost 4 bases and J 4 bases, leaving 19 bases between the germline ends. Germline lookup yields CDR1 SGHRS and CDR2 YFSETQ. This CDR3 contains 16 residues. The CDR3 DNA reads as TGCGCCAGCAGCGCCCAACAGGGCGGCAGGGCAGATACGCAGTATTTT. Translated, it gives CASSAQQGGRADTQYF.

This clone was detected only a few times. This sample includes further DNA sequences coding for the same CDR3. The chain combines TRBV9 with TRBJ1-2; tentatively, D is TRBD1 (5 bases). The CDR3 is made up of 13 amino acids. V was pared by 1 base and J by 2 bases, with 6 bases between. CDR1 and CDR2 from the germline V gene are SGDLS and YYNGEE. CDR3 in amino acids: CASSVQGNYGYTF. Written as DNA, the CDR3 is TGTGCCAGCAGCGTACAGGGAAACTATGGCTACACCTTC.

The chain links TRBV9 to TRBJ2-3, with 13 bases lining up with TRBD2. V was pared by 3 bases and J by 0 bases, with 7 bases of the junction left unmatched. Germline V CDR1 and CDR2: SGDLS, YYNGEE. The length of the CDR3 is 18 residues. The CDR3 DNA is TGTGCCAGCAGCGGAACTAGCGGGGGGGCCGCTAGCACAGATACGCAGTATTTT. Translating it yields CASSGTSGGAASTDTQYF. Full variable domain (outside the CDR3, taken from reference TRBV9 and TRBJ2-3): DSGVTQTPKHLITATGQRVTLRCSPRSGDLSVYWYQQSLDQGLQFLIQYYNGEERAKGNILERFSAQQFPDLHSELNLSSLELGDSALYFCASSGTSGGAASTDTQYFGPGTRLTVL.

The chain is built from TRBV28 and TRBJ1-1; maybe TRBD1 (5 bases). V lost 3 bases, J lost 1 base, and 9 bases lay in between. From germline, CDR1 is MDHEN and CDR2 SYDVKM. The CDR3 runs to 14 residues. Here the CDR3 DNA reads TGTGCCAGCAGTTTGCAGACAGCGAACACTGAAGCTTTCTTT. Translating gives CASSLQTANTEAFF.

The rearrangement uses TRBV2 and TRBJ1-1, with a possible D match to TRBD1 (6 bases). V was trimmed by 5 bases and J by 4 bases, leaving 8 bases between them. CDR1 SNHLY and CDR2 FYNNEI come from the germline V gene. The CDR3 is 12 residues long. For the CDR3, the DNA is TGTGCCAGCAGTAGAGGGGGCACTGAAGCTTTCTTT. Amino acid sequence: CASSRGGTEAFF.

This sequence joins TRBV6-6 and TRBJ2-2, with 13 bases aligning to TRBD2. J was trimmed by 5 bases and V by 5 bases; bases with no gene match: 8. Germline CDR1 reads MNHNY; CDR2 reads SVGAGI (reference sequence). The CDR3 contains 17 residues. For the CDR3, the DNA is TGTGCCAGCAGTCCACTAGCGGGGGGGCCTCGGACCGGGGAGCTGTTTTTT. Protein sequence: CASSPLAGGPRTGELFF.

This chain joins TRBV4-1 and TRBJ2-1; 8 bases agree with TRBD2. This CDR3 has 18 residues. From germline, CDR1 is MGHRA and CDR2 YSYEKL. J was trimmed by 9 bases and V by 2 bases; bases with no gene match: 18. The CDR3 sequence: CASSQPRGGSGILPEQFF. CDR3 nucleotide sequence: TGCGCCAGCAGCCAACCCCGGGGGGGTAGCGGGATTCTCCCTGAGCAGTTCTTC.

This chain joins TRBV2 and TRBJ1-3; a weak D match, TRBD1 (5 bases). Trimming pared 9 bases from V and 4 bases from J, leaving 25 bases between. The CDR3 spans 17 residues. CDR1 and CDR2 (germline): SNHLY, FYNNEI. CDR3 protein: CARGTGTPKTGGNTIYF. In DNA, the CDR3 is TGTGCCAGAGGAACCGGGACTCCAAAAACTGGAGGAAACACCATATATTTT.

This chain uses TRBV4-1 with TRBJ1-1; 7 nucleotides match TRBD1. The CDR3 consists of 18 residues. Per the germline V gene, CDR1 is MGHRA and CDR2 is YSYEKL. Losses at the gene ends were 5 bases for V and 0 bases for J; bases not matched to a gene: 15. DNA for the CDR3: TGCGCCAGCAGCTCCCCGGGACAGAGAATTATCATGAACACTGAAGCTTTCTTT. This translates into CASSSPGQRIIMNTEAFF.

V and J are TRBV3-1 (or the pseudogene TRBV3-2) and TRBJ2-1, with D perhaps matching TRBD2 (6 bases). Germline CDR1 is LGHDT and CDR2 is YNNKEL (reference sequence). V dropped 1 base and J dropped 15 bases, with 10 bases sitting between them. The CDR3 is 11 residues long. For the CDR3, the DNA is TGTGCCAGCAGCCAAGCGGGACTCAGGTTCTTC. This translates into CASSQAGLRFF.

Concerning this clone: The sample has other DNA sequences that encode this CDR3 too. The chain joins TRBV16 to TRBJ1-6; the match to TRBD1 covers 8 bases. Germline V gene lookup returns CDR1 KGHSY and CDR2 FQNENV. The CDR3 consists of 15 residues. V trimming: 2 bases; J trimming: 9 bases; junction bases outside the gene matches: 6. The DNA for the CDR3 is TGTGCCAGCAGCCAACTAGACAGGGGTCGTTCACCCCTCCACTTT. Protein: CASSQLDRGRSPLHF.